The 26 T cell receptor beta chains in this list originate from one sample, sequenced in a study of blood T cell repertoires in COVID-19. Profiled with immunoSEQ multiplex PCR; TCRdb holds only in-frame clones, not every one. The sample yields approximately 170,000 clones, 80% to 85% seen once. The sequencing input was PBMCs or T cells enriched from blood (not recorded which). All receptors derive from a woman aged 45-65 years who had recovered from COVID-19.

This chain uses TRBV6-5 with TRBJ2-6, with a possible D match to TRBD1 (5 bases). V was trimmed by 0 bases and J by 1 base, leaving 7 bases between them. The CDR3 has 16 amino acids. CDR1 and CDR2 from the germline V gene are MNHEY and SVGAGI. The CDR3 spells CASSYSQGSGANVLTF. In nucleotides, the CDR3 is TGTGCCAGCAGTTACTCGCAGGGATCTGGGGCCAACGTCCTGACTTTC.

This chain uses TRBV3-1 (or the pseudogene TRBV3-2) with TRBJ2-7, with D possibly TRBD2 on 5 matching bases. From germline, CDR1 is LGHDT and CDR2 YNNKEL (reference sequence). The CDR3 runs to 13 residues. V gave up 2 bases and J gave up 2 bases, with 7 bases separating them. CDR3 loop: CASSQNGAYEQYF. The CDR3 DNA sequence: TGTGCCAGCAGCCAAAACGGGGCCTACGAGCAGTACTTC.

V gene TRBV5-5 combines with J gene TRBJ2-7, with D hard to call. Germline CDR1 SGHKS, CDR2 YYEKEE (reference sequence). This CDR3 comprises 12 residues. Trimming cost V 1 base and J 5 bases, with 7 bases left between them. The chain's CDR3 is CASSLYRDEQYF. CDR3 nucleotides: TGTGCCAGCAGCTTGTACAGAGACGAGCAGTACTTC.

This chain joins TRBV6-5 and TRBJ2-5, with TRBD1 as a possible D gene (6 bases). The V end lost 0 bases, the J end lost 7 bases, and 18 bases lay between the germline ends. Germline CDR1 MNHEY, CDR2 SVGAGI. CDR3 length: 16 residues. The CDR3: CASSYSGPKGVGTQYF. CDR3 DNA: TGTGCCAGCAGTTACTCGGGTCCGAAGGGGGTGGGGACCCAGTACTTC.

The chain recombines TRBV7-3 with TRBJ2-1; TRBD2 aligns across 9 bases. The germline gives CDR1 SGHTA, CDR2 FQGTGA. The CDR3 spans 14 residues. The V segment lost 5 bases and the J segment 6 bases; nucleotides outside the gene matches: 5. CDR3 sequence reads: CASSRSGSGNEQFF. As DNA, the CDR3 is TGTGCCAGCAGCCGTAGCGGGAGTGGCAATGAGCAGTTCTTC.

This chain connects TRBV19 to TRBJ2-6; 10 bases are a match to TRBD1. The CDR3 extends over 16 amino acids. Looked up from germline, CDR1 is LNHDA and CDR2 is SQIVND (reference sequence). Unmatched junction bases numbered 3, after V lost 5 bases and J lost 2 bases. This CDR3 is CASSDRGRTGANVLTF. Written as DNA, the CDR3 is TGTGCCAGTAGTGACAGGGGGCGAACTGGGGCCAACGTCCTGACTTTC.

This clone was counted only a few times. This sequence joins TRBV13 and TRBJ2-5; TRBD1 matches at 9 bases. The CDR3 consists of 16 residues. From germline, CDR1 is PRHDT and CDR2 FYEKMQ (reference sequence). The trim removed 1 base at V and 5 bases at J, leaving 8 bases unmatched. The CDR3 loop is CASSLAGTGRRETQYF. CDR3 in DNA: TGTGCCAGCAGCTTAGCCGGGACAGGGCGGAGGGAGACCCAGTACTTC.

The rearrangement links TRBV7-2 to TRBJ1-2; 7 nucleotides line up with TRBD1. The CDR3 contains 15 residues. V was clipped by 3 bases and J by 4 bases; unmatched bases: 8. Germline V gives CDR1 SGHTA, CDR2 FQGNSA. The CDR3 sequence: CASSFPTGRLYGYTF. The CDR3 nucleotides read TGTGCCAGCAGCTTTCCGACAGGGCGGCTCTATGGCTACACCTTC.

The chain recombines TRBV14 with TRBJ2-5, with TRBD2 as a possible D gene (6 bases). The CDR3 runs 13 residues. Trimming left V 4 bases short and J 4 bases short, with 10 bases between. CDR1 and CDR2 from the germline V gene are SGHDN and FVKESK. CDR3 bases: TGTGCCAGCAGCCGGACCGGGGGAGAGACCCAGTACTTC. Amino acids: CASSRTGGETQYF.

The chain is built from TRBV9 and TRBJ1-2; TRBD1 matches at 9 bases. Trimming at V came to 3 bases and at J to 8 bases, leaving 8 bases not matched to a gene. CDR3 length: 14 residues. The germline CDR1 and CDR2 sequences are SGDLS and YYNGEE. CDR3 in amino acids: CASSDNRGHNGYTF. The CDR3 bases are TGTGCCAGCAGCGACAACAGGGGGCATAACGGCTACACCTTC.

The CDR3: CASERSNEQYF. CDR3 nucleotide sequence: TGTGCCAGCGAGAGAAGCAACGAGCAGTACTTC. The chain is built from TRBV3-1 (or the pseudogene TRBV3-2) and TRBJ2-7; D not resolved. Trimming took off 8 bases at V and 5 bases at J, with 10 bases between the two ends. The CDR3 sequence is 11 residues long. Germline CDR1 reads LGHDT; CDR2 reads YNNKEL (reference sequence).

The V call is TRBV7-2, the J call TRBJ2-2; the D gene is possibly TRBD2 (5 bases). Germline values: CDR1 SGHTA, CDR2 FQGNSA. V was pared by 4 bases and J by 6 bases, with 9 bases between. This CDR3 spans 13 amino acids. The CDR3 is CASSWTDSGELFF. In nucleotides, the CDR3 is TGTGCCAGCAGCTGGACTGATTCCGGGGAGCTGTTTTTT.

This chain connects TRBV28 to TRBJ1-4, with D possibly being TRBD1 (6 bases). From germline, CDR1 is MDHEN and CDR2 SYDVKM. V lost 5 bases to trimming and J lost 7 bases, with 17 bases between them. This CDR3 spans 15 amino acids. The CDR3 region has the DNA TGTGCCAGCAGTGAATACAGGGTTACGAGTGAAAAACTGTTTTTT. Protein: CASSEYRVTSEKLFF.

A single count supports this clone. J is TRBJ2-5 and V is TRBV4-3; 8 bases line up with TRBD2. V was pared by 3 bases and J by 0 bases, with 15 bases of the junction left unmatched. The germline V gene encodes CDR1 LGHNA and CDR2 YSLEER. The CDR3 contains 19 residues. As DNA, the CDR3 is TGCGCCAGCAGCCAGAGGCGTGCGGGGGGTGGGGGGTACCAAGAGACCCAGTACTTC. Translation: CASSQRRAGGGGYQETQYF.

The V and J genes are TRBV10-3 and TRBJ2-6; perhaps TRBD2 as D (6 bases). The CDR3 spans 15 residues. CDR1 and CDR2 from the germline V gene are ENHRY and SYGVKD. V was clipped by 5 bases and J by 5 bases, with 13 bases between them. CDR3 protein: CAISMSGTRANVLTF. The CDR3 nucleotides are TGTGCCATCAGTATGAGTGGGACTCGGGCCAACGTCCTGACTTTC.

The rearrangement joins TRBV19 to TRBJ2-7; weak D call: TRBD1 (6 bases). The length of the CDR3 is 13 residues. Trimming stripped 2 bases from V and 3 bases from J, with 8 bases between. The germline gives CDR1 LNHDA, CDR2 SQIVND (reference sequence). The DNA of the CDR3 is TGTGCCAGTAGTATAACAGGGATCTACGAGCAGTACTTC. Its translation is CASSITGIYEQYF.

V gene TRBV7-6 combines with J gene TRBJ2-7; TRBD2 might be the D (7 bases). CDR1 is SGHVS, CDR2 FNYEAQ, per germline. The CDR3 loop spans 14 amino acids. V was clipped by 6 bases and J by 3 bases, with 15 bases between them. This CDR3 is CASSKGGGSYEQYF. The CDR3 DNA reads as TGTGCCAGCAGTAAGGGAGGGGGAAGCTACGAGCAGTACTTC.

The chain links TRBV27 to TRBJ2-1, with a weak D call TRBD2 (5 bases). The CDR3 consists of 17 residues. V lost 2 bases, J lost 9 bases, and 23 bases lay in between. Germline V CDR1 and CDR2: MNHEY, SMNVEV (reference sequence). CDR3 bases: TGTGCCAGCAGTTTAATTTCCGTTAGGATTAGCGTCCCTGAGCAGTTCTTC. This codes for CASSLISVRISVPEQFF.

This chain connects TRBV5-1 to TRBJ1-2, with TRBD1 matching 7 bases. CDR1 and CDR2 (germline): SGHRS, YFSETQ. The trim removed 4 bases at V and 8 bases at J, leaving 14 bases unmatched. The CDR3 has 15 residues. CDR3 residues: CASSVTGIRGRGYTF. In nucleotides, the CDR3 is TGCGCCAGCAGCGTGACAGGGATTCGGGGTAGGGGCTACACCTTC.

The CDR3, as DNA: TGCGCCAGCAGCTTGGAGGGGCAATCCACCGGGGAGCTGTTTTTT. Its protein product is CASSLEGQSTGELFF. The chain recombines TRBV5-1 with TRBJ2-2, with D tentatively TRBD1 (5 bases). The V and J ends lost 0 bases and 4 bases respectively, with 10 bases between them. In germline, CDR1 is SGHRS, CDR2 YFSETQ. The CDR3 is made up of 15 amino acids.

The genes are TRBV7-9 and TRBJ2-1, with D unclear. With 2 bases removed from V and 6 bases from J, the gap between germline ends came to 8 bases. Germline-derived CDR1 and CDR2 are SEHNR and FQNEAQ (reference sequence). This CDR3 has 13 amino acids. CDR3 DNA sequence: TGTGCCAGCAGCTTATACCAGGCCAATGAGCAGTTCTTC. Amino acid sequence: CASSLYQANEQFF.

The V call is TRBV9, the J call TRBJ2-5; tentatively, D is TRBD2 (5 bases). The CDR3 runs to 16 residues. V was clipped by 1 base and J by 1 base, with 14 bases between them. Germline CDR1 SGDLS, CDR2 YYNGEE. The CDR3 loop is CASSVTPRAAQETQYF. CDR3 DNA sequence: TGTGCCAGCAGCGTAACCCCGAGGGCCGCCCAAGAGACCCAGTACTTC.

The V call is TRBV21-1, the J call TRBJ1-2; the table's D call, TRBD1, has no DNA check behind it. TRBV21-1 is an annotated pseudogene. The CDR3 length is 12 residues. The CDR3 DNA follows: TGTGCCAGTGCAGGTAGTTACTATGGCTACACCTTC. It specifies CASAGSYYGYTF.

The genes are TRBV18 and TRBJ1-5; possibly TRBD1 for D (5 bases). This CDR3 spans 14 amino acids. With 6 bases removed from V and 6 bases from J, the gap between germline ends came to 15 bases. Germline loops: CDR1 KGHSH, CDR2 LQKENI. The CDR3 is CASSPGNEGQPQHF. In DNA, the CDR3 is TGTGCCAGCTCGCCAGGGAACGAGGGTCAGCCCCAGCATTTT.

The CDR3 region has the DNA TGTGCCAGCAGTGACGGACAGGGCAAACCTGAAGCTTTCTTT. Translation gives CASSDGQGKPEAFF. V is TRBV6-1 and J is TRBJ1-1; TRBD1 matches 8 bases. Trimming removed 3 bases from V and 6 bases from J; junction bases left unmatched: 6. There are 14 residues in the CDR3. CDR1 is MNHNS, CDR2 SASEGT, per germline.

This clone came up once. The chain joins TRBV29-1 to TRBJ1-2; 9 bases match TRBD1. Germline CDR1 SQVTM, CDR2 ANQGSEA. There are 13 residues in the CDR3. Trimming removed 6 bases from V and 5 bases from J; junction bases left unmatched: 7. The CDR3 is CSVWDRVGYGYTF. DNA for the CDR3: TGCAGCGTGTGGGACAGGGTAGGATATGGCTACACCTTC.